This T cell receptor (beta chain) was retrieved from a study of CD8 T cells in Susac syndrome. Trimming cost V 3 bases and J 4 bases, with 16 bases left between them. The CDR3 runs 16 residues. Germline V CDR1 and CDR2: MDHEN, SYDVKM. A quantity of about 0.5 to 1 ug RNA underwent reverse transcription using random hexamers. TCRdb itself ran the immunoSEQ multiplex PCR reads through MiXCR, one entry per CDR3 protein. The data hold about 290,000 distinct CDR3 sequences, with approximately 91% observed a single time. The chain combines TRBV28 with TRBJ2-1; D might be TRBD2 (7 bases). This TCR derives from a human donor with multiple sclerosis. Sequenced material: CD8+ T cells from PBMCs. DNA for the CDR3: TGTGCCAGCAGTTTTTTCTACAGGGAGGGGTACAATGAGCAGTTCTTC. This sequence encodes CASSFFYREGYNEQFF.